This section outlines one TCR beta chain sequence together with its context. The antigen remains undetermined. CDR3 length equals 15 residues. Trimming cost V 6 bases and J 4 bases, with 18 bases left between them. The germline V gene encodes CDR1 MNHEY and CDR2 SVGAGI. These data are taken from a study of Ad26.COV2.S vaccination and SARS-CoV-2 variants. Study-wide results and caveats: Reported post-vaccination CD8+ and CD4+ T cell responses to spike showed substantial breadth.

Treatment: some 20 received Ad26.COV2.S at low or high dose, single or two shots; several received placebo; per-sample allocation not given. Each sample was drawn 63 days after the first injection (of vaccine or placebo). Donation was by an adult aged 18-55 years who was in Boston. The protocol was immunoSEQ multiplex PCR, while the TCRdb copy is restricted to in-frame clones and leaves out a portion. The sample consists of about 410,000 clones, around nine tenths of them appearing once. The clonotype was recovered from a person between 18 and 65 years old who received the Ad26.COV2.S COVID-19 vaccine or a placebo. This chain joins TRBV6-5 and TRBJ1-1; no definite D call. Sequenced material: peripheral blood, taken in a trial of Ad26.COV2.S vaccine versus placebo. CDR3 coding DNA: TGTGCCAGCAGCCGACCAAGGGAGTTGCGCACTGAAGCTTTCTTT. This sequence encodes CASSRPRELRTEAFF.